This TCR beta chain is drawn from a study of blood T cell repertoires in COVID-19. The sample holds one count of this clone. Sequencing used immunoSEQ multiplex PCR; TCRdb keeps in-frame clones, though not all of them. The sample lists 300,000 or so clones, around 92% seen once, with under 3.5% in the top ten. The CDR3 loop spans 12 amino acids. CDR1 SQVTM and CDR2 ANQGSEA come from the germline V gene. Between the trimmed V and J ends, which lost 6 bases and 6 bases, there was a span of 14 bases. The source is a woman in her forties or fifties who had been exposed to COVID-19. V is TRBV29-1 and J is TRBJ2-5; perhaps TRBD2 as D (5 bases). Sequencing input: PBMCs or T cells enriched from blood (not recorded which). CDR3 DNA sequence: TGCAGCGTAACGAGCGGATTACAGACCCAGTACTTC. This translates into CSVTSGLQTQYF.